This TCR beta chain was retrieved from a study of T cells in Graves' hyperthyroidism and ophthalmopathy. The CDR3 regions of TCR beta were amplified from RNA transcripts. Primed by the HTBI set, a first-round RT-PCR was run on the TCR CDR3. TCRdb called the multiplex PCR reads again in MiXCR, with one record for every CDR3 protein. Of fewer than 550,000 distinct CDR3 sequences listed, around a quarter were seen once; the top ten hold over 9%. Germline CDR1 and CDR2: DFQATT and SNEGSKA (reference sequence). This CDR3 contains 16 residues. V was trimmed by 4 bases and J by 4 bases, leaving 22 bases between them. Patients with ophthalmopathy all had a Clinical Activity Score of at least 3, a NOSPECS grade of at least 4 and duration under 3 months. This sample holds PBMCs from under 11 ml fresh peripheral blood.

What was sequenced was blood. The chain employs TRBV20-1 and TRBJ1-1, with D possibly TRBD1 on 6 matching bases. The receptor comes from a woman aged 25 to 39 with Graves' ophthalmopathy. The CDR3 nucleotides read TGCAGTGCTACCGATGCGGGGGGCGCGTCGGGCACTGAAGCTTTCTTT. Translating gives CSATDAGGASGTEAFF.